A single sample is the source of the 8 T cell receptor beta chains below, sequenced in a study of T cell changes during pregnancy in multiple sclerosis. TCRdb's table, derived via immunoSEQ multiplex PCR, lists solely in-frame clones and lacks some. The data contain about 40,000 clones, roughly 91% of them singletons. Material: CD8+ T cells from peripheral blood mononuclear cells, obtained before pregnancy. The receptors derive from a female donor with multiple sclerosis, enrolled in a pregnancy study.

This chain links TRBV27 with TRBJ1-5; 7 bases map to TRBD1. The CDR3 extends over 14 amino acids. CDR1 is MNHEY, CDR2 SMNVEV, per germline (reference sequence). After removal of 3 bases from V and 7 bases from J, the junction contained 6 bases not matched to a gene. The chain's CDR3 is CASSFQGGRQPQHF. The DNA of the CDR3 is TGTGCCAGCAGTTTCCAAGGGGGCAGGCAGCCCCAGCATTTT.

The V call is TRBV2, the J call TRBJ2-2, with 9 bases matching TRBD1. The CDR3 is made up of 15 amino acids. The germline gives CDR1 SNHLY, CDR2 FYNNEI. V lost 6 bases and J lost 6; bases outside the gene matches: 8. For the CDR3, the DNA is TGTGCCAGCAGAACACTACAGGGGGCCTCCGGGGAGCTGTTTTTT. Residues: CASRTLQGASGELFF.

V and J are TRBV19 and TRBJ1-5; no definite D call. Germline V lookup: CDR1 LNHDA, CDR2 SQIVND (reference sequence). The CDR3 has 14 amino acids. Trimming stripped 4 bases from V and 2 bases from J, with 9 bases between. CDR3 residues: CASSNGVGNQPQHF. The CDR3 DNA sequence: TGTGCCAGTAGTAACGGGGTGGGCAATCAGCCCCAGCATTTT.

V gene TRBV6-5 combines with J gene TRBJ2-7; TRBD2 matches at 9 bases. The CDR3 is 16 residues long. The germline V gene has CDR1 MNHEY and CDR2 SVGAGI. J lost 5 bases, V lost 3 bases, and 11 bases had no gene match. Written as DNA, the CDR3 is TGTGCCAGCAGTTATTACCCACTGGCTAGCGGGAACGAGCAGTACTTC. Translated: CASSYYPLASGNEQYF.

The CDR3 here is CASSIDGAGEYNEQFF. In DNA, the CDR3 is TGTGCCAGTAGTATAGATGGAGCGGGGGAATACAATGAGCAGTTCTTC. The chain employs TRBV19 and TRBJ2-1; 8 bases are shared with TRBD2. Germline values: CDR1 LNHDA, CDR2 SQIVND (reference sequence). Trimming removed 0 bases from V and 4 bases from J; junction bases left unmatched: 5. The CDR3 length is 16 residues.

The chain uses TRBV28 and TRBJ2-7; TRBD1 matches 7 bases. The V and J ends lost 10 bases and 3 bases, in that order; junction bases with no gene match: 9. Germline values: CDR1 MDHEN, CDR2 SYDVKM. This CDR3 has 13 amino acids. Written as DNA, the CDR3 is TGTGCCACCTCCCCGGGACAGCACTACGAGCAGTACTTC. Amino acids: CATSPGQHYEQYF.

The CDR3 DNA is TGTGCCACCAGCGGTTGGACAGGGATTCAAAACACTGAAGCTTTCTTT. Protein product: CATSGWTGIQNTEAFF. V and J are TRBV15 and TRBJ1-1; 8 nucleotides align to TRBD1. Germline CDR1 LNHNV, CDR2 YYDKDF (reference sequence). J was trimmed by 2 bases and V by 5 bases; bases with no gene match: 10. The CDR3 is 16 residues long.

The chain uses TRBV7-9 and TRBJ1-1; possibly TRBD1 for D (5 bases). CDR3 length: 14 amino acids. From germline, CDR1 is SEHNR and CDR2 FQNEAQ (reference sequence). The V end was cut by 5 bases, the J end by 5 bases, with 15 bases between. The CDR3 protein is CASSENHGGTEAFF. Written as DNA, the CDR3 is TGTGCCAGCAGCGAGAACCACGGGGGGACTGAAGCTTTCTTT.